The sequence of this T cell receptor (beta chain) was determined in a study of T cell repertoires in cytomegalovirus infection. Study overall: Both recently identified HLA-C-restricted and well-studied HLA-B-restricted CMV epitopes were used in the study.

MiXCR, applied by TCRdb to the reads, yields one record per CDR3 protein. The table has around 500,000 distinct CDR3 sequences, about 39% seen once. Comment on this clonotype: Its antigen remains unidentified.

The CDR3 consists of 16 residues. The J segment lost 4 bases and the V segment lost 6 bases, leaving 9 bases of the junction unmatched. Germline CDR1 reads MNHEY; CDR2 reads SVGEGT. Sequenced here: cultured PBMCs, sampled from culture after CMV antigen stimulation. The chain employs TRBV6-2 or TRBV6-3 and TRBJ2-1; the match to TRBD2 covers 10 bases. This TCR was sampled from a human donor in good health (CMV status not recorded). Some clones in this sample may be carry-over from other donors' samples. CDR3 nucleotide sequence: TGTGCCAGCAGCCACCCGCGGACTAGCGGTTACAATGAGCAGTTCTTC. This codes for CASSHPRTSGYNEQFF.